Following are 18 T cell receptor beta chains from one sample sequenced in a study of T-cell reconstitution after alpha-beta-depleted transplantation in children. For TCRbeta, the library was prepared with unique molecular identifiers. TCRdb re-analysed the PCR reads in MiXCR, keeping a single row per CDR3 protein. The sample gives fewer than 550,000 distinct CDR3 sequences, about an eighth of which show up once; less than 15% is in the top ten. This specimen consisted of PBMCs, mostly from graft donor cells, obtained 180 days after TCRalphabeta/CD19-depleted stem cell transplant. The receptors here all came from a female patient between 2 and 15 years old who had a stem cell transplant for aplastic anemia, so the T cells may come from the graft donor.

This clonotype was recorded at least ten times. The J gene is TRBJ2-3, the V gene TRBV24-1; 12 bases are a match to TRBD2. Trimming took 2 bases from V and 11 from J; bases not matched to a gene: 13. The CDR3 is made up of 17 amino acids. Germline V CDR1 and CDR2: KGHDR, SFDVKD. CDR3 sequence (DNA): TGTGCCACCAGTGATTGGGGAAAGGGACTAGCGGGCGCGGAGCAGTATTTT. The encoded protein is CATSDWGKGLAGAEQYF.

In this sample, this clonotype turned up a few times. The chain employs TRBV30 and TRBJ2-1; either TRBD1 or TRBD2 may fit D (5 bases each). This CDR3 region has 15 residues. The V end was cut by 0 bases, the J end by 0 bases, with 9 bases between. CDR1 and CDR2 (germline): GTSNPN, SVGIG (reference sequence). CDR3 DNA: TGTGCCTGGAGTGTATGGGGGACCTCCTACAATGAGCAGTTCTTC. It specifies CAWSVWGTSYNEQFF.

The chain has TRBV15 and TRBJ2-7, with TRBD1 as a possible D gene (7 bases). V gave up 0 bases and J gave up 4 bases, with 13 bases separating them. CDR3 length: 15 amino acids. CDR1 LNHNV and CDR2 YYDKDF come from the germline V gene (reference sequence). CDR3 sequence reads: CATSRDWPGGYEQYF. For the CDR3, the DNA is TGTGCCACCAGCAGAGATTGGCCAGGGGGGTACGAGCAGTACTTC.

This chain joins TRBV7-2 and TRBJ2-3; 11 bases match TRBD2. CDR3 length equals 17 residues. Germline V CDR1 and CDR2: SGHTA, FQGNSA. The V gene end was trimmed by 2 bases and the J gene end by 0 bases; junction bases not matched to a gene: 4. CDR3 coding DNA: TGTGCCAGCAGCTTACCGGGACTAGCGGTGAGCACAGATACGCAGTATTTT. Translating it yields CASSLPGLAVSTDTQYF.

This clonotype was seen only a few times. The chain links TRBV18 to TRBJ2-7; tentative D call: TRBD2 (5 bases). Trimming took off 2 bases at V and 1 base at J, with 12 bases between the two ends. CDR1 KGHSH and CDR2 LQKENI come from the germline V gene. The CDR3 extends over 15 amino acids. CDR3 DNA: TGTGCCAGCTCACCAAGGGAGACTCAATCCTACGAGCAGTACTTC. Encoded protein: CASSPRETQSYEQYF.

This clonotype was counted ten times or more. This chain uses TRBV12-3 or TRBV12-4 with TRBJ2-3; D is possibly TRBD2 (5 bases). V was pared by 6 bases and J by 11 bases, with 12 bases between. The CDR3 contains 11 residues. The chain's CDR3 is CASSLNGKQYF. Written as DNA, the CDR3 is TGTGCCAGCAGCTTGAACGGGAAGCAGTATTTT.

This clonotype was detected only a few times. The rearrangement links TRBV2 to TRBJ1-6; no clear D. The germline CDR1 and CDR2 sequences are SNHLY and FYNNEI. V was clipped by 6 bases and J by 7 bases, with 13 bases between them. This CDR3 has 14 residues. The CDR3 loop is CASRVSTANSPLHF. For the CDR3, the DNA is TGTGCCAGCAGAGTGAGCACCGCAAATTCACCCCTCCACTTT. The variable domain in full, with the rest retrieved from reference TRBV2 and TRBJ1-6, is EPEVTQTPSHQVTQMGQEVILRCVPISNHLYFYWYRQILGQKVEFLVSFYNNEISEKSEIFDDQFSVERPDGSNFTLKIRSTKLEDSAMYFCASRVSTANSPLHFGNGTRLTVT.

The chain links TRBV6-2 or TRBV6-3 to TRBJ2-7; the D is unclear. From germline, CDR1 is MNHEY and CDR2 SVGEGT. The V and J ends lost 3 bases and 2 bases respectively, with 11 bases between them. There are 14 residues in the CDR3. The CDR3 region is CASSYKGSPYEQYV. DNA of the CDR3: TGTGCCAGCAGTTATAAGGGATCCCCCTACGAGCAGTACGTC.

In its sample, this clonotype was seen a few times. This chain uses TRBV28 with TRBJ2-2, with 7 bases fitting TRBD2. Germline CDR1 is MDHEN and CDR2 is SYDVKM. This CDR3 contains 15 residues. Trimming took 3 bases from V and 7 from J; bases not matched to a gene: 8. This CDR3 reads CASSFRGGRGGELFF. In DNA, the CDR3 is TGTGCCAGCAGTTTCCGCGGGGGAAGGGGCGGGGAGCTGTTTTTT.

Ten or more counts support this clonotype. The V call is TRBV7-2, the J call TRBJ2-7; D is tentatively TRBD1 or TRBD2 (5 bases each). This CDR3 has 14 amino acids. Germline CDR1 is SGHTA and CDR2 is FQGNSA. Between the trimmed V and J ends, which lost 5 bases and 2 bases, there was a span of 13 bases. CDR3 region: CASSLFGGTYEQYF. The CDR3 nucleotides are TGTGCCAGCAGCCTATTTGGGGGAACCTACGAGCAGTACTTC.

CDR3 amino acids: CASINGGLAGVREQFF. The CDR3 nucleotides are TGTGCCAGCATTAACGGGGGACTAGCGGGAGTAAGAGAGCAGTTCTTC. The chain carries TRBV6-2 or TRBV6-3 and TRBJ2-1; 14 positions agree with TRBD2. Per the germline V gene, CDR1 is MNHEY and CDR2 is SVGEGT. Losses at the gene ends were 7 bases for V and 10 bases for J; bases not matched to a gene: 12. This CDR3 comprises 16 residues.

To note about this clonotype: The junction differs from germline at one of its ends, possibly a read error. In DNA, the CDR3 is TGTGCCAGCAGTTTCCCACAGGGTTATAATGAAACACTGTTTTTT. Translation gives CASSFPQGYNETLFF. The chain couples TRBV28 to TRBJ1-4; TRBD1 might be the D (6 bases). CDR3 size: 15 residues. Germline V lookup: CDR1 MDHEN, CDR2 SYDVKM.

Concerning this clonotype itself: Here the CDR3 omits its conserved ending phenylalanine or tryptophan, so a read error is the likely source. V and J are TRBV7-9 and TRBJ2-3; 7 nucleotides align to TRBD2. The CDR3 consists of 17 residues. Germline lookup yields CDR1 SEHNR and CDR2 FQNEAQ (reference sequence). The V segment lost 5 bases and the J segment 5 bases; nucleotides outside the gene matches: 16. CDR3 coding DNA: TGTGCCAGCAGCCCCGAGGGGCCTAGCGGAAAGGTAGATACGCAGTATTCT. It specifies CASSPEGPSGKVDTQYS.

This rearrangement joins TRBV29-1 to TRBJ1-1; TRBD1 agrees at 9 bases. V trimming: 5 bases; J trimming: 1 base; junction bases outside the gene matches: 2. This CDR3 has 13 amino acids. In germline, CDR1 is SQVTM, CDR2 ANQGSEA. Here the CDR3 reads CSVWTGANTEAFF. Written as DNA, the CDR3 is TGCAGCGTTTGGACAGGGGCGAACACTGAAGCTTTCTTT.

The V and J genes are TRBV6-1 and TRBJ2-3; no reliable D call. Germline V gives CDR1 MNHNS, CDR2 SASEGT. This CDR3 region has 16 residues. V was pared by 5 bases and J by 0 bases, with 15 bases between. In DNA, the CDR3 is TGTGCCAGCAGTCCCGGCGGCCCAACTAGCACAGATACGCAGTATTTT. Protein sequence: CASSPGGPTSTDTQYF.

This clonotype was detected ten times or more. V usage is TRBV28 and J usage is TRBJ2-4, with D possibly being TRBD1 (5 bases). Germline lookup yields CDR1 MDHEN and CDR2 SYDVKM. The CDR3 has 17 amino acids. Trimming stripped 1 base from V and 1 base from J, with 14 bases between. CDR3 nucleotide sequence: TGTGCCAGCAGTTTATCCCCAGGGCCGGGCGCCAAAAACATTCAGTACTTC. This encodes CASSLSPGPGAKNIQYF.

The CDR3 loop is CSARGDGHYGYTF. The CDR3 nucleotides are TGCAGTGCGCGGGGGGACGGACACTATGGCTACACCTTC. The chain carries TRBV20-1 and TRBJ1-2, with D tentatively TRBD1 (5 bases). This CDR3 has 13 amino acids. Germline values: CDR1 DFQATT, CDR2 SNEGSKA (reference sequence). V was pared by 6 bases and J by 3 bases, with 14 bases between.

The chain uses TRBV20-1 and TRBJ2-5; possible D gene TRBD1, 6 bases. The germline V and J ends were trimmed by 3 bases and 3 bases, with 17 bases remaining between them. Germline V CDR1 and CDR2: DFQATT, SNEGSKA (reference sequence). This CDR3 comprises 15 residues. CDR3: CSASRGPEAEETQYF. The CDR3 bases are TGCAGTGCTAGCAGGGGCCCAGAGGCTGAAGAGACCCAGTACTTC.